This T cell receptor beta chain was sequenced for a study of vaccination and CD4 T cells after COVID-19. This CDR3 spans 16 amino acids. Cultured CD4+ T-cell DNA underwent Oncomine TCR Beta short-read sequencing. From the PCR reads, TCRdb called clonotypes with MiXCR, one entry per CDR3 protein. Of about 11,000 distinct CDR3 sequences listed, about two thirds are singletons. Treatment of the sample: roughly 11-day PBMC culture with coronavirus spike peptide pools or control peptides (ViraFEST assay). This clonotype turned up a few times. Its antigen is as yet unknown. The genes are TRBV21-1 and TRBJ1-2. TRBV21-1 is assigned pseudogene status. The sequenced sample was CD4+ T cells from blood, cultured in vitro. This receptor was taken from a human donor who had recovered from COVID-19. The DNA of the CDR3 is TGTGCCAGCAGCTCCCCAGACACCAAACGTAACTATGGCTACACCTTC. Amino acids: CASSSPDTKRNYGYTF.